The next 12 T cell receptor beta chains were all read from a single sample in a study of identical twins (dated by TCRdb to between 2015 and 2016). Preparation of the library involved 5' RACE. Instrument on record: Illumina HiSeq 2000. TCRdb reprocessing: public reads trimmed at Q25 with fastp, clones called with MiXCR, in-frame beta chains kept. Rows are combined by CDR3 protein, so each entry shows the most common genes and DNA. Counted in this sample were roughly 280,000 distinct CDR3 sequences; around 9.7% of them appeared once. 5.5% to 9% of the sample is held by the ten biggest clonotypes. These data were also filed under a second study, of yellow fever vaccine responses in identical twins.

Sequencing was done on a sample of CD8+ T cells sorted from blood. The receptors come from a woman aged 18-35 years in good health.

This clonotype was recorded a few times. The rearrangement joins TRBV6-2 or TRBV6-3 to TRBJ1-4, with TRBD1 matching over 8 bases. Germline loops: CDR1 MNHEY, CDR2 SVGEGT. With 6 bases clipped from V and 4 bases from J, the junction kept 7 bases outside the gene matches. The CDR3 contains 15 residues. The CDR3 loop is CASSFEGQVNEKLFF. DNA for the CDR3: TGTGCCAGCAGCTTCGAGGGACAGGTTAATGAAAAACTGTTTTTT.

This clonotype was detected ten times or more. The V and J genes are TRBV11-2 and TRBJ2-2; a weak D match, TRBD1 (5 bases). Deletions cut 11 bases from V and 0 bases from J, with 10 bases between. CDR3 size: 13 residues. Looked up from germline, CDR1 is SGHAT and CDR2 is FQNNGV. CDR3 coding DNA: TGTGCCGTCAGACAGTCGAACACCGGGGAGCTGTTTTTT. This gives the protein CAVRQSNTGELFF.

This clonotype was detected a few times. This CDR3 is CATSREREATDTQYF. For the CDR3, the DNA is TGTGCCACCAGCAGAGAGCGGGAGGCCACAGATACGCAGTATTTT. The chain links TRBV15 to TRBJ2-3; 8 nucleotides align to TRBD2. The germline CDR1 and CDR2 sequences are LNHNV and YYDKDF (reference sequence). CDR3 length equals 15 residues. The V gene end was trimmed by 0 bases and the J gene end by 2 bases; junction bases not matched to a gene: 1.

The sample holds a few counts of this clonotype. This chain links TRBV28 with TRBJ2-1; D perhaps matches TRBD2 (5 bases). The V gene's germline CDR1 is MDHEN and CDR2 SYDVKM. V was shortened by 6 bases and J by 3 bases, with 21 bases between the two germline ends. CDR3 size: 17 residues. The CDR3 sequence: CASSSPLSTGGYNEQFF. The DNA of the CDR3 is TGTGCCAGCAGCAGTCCTTTGAGTACCGGAGGCTACAATGAGCAGTTCTTC.

V and J are TRBV4-3 and TRBJ2-7; no firm D call. The CDR3 has 14 amino acids. Germline assignment: CDR1 LGHNA and CDR2 YSLEER. V was trimmed by 1 base and J by 4 bases, leaving 11 bases between them. CDR3 amino acids: CASSQVVIGYEQYF. Here the CDR3 DNA reads TGCGCCAGCAGCCAAGTCGTAATAGGTTACGAGCAGTACTTC.

The sample holds a few counts of this clonotype. This rearrangement joins TRBV6-5 to TRBJ2-1, with 14 bases identical to TRBD2. With V trimmed by 0 bases and J by 9 bases, 4 bases remained unmatched. The CDR3 is 16 residues long. CDR1 is MNHEY, CDR2 SVGAGI, per germline. The CDR3 is CASSYSMGLAGVEQFF. The CDR3 coding sequence is TGTGCCAGCAGTTACTCGATGGGACTAGCGGGGGTTGAGCAGTTCTTC.

This clonotype appeared many times. The J gene is TRBJ2-1, the V gene TRBV6-1; 7 bases match TRBD2. V lost 6 bases, J lost 8 bases, and 13 bases stayed unmatched. The CDR3 is made up of 15 amino acids. CDR1 MNHNS and CDR2 SASEGT come from the germline V gene. The CDR3 bases are TGTGCCAGCAGAGACCGGGACTACGAGGTAGATGAGCAGTTCTTC. The encoded protein is CASRDRDYEVDEQFF.

There are many counts of this clonotype. The gene calls are TRBV3-1 and TRBJ2-5; tentatively, D is TRBD1 or TRBD2 (5 bases each). V lost 0 bases to trimming and J lost 1 base, with 21 bases between them. Looked up from germline, CDR1 is LGHDT and CDR2 is YNNKEL (reference sequence). This CDR3 region has 19 residues. The CDR3 nucleotides read TGTGCCAGCAGCCAAGATGGGGTTCAGGGACCTTTCGGCCAAGAGACCCAGTACTTC. Its protein is CASSQDGVQGPFGQETQYF.

The chain employs TRBV6-1 and TRBJ2-2; D is perhaps TRBD1 (5 bases). Germline CDR1 and CDR2: MNHNS and SASEGT. Trimming pared 7 bases from V and 3 bases from J, leaving 9 bases between. This CDR3 has 13 amino acids. The CDR3 DNA sequence: TGTGCCAGCACAAGGGGTGACACCGGGGAGCTGTTTTTT. It is translated as CASTRGDTGELFF.

The chain links TRBV6-5 to TRBJ2-7; no clear D gene. This CDR3 comprises 14 residues. The V gene's germline CDR1 is MNHEY and CDR2 SVGAGI. V was clipped by 2 bases and J by 1 base, with 9 bases between them. Here the CDR3 reads CASSYPGSSYEQYF. CDR3 nucleotide sequence: TGTGCCAGCAGTTACCCTGGGTCTTCCTACGAGCAGTACTTC.

This clonotype was detected a few times. The V call is TRBV7-9, the J call TRBJ2-7; TRBD1 or TRBD2 may be the D gene (6 bases each). Germline-derived CDR1 and CDR2 are SEHNR and FQNEAQ (reference sequence). CDR3 size: 14 residues. V dropped 4 bases and J dropped 4 bases, with 14 bases sitting between them. The CDR3 region is CASSYREGGYEQYF. CDR3 in DNA: TGTGCCAGCAGCTACCGGGAAGGGGGGTACGAGCAGTACTTC.

The V call is TRBV15, the J call TRBJ1-5, with D perhaps TRBD1 (5 bases). The CDR3 extends over 14 amino acids. Per the germline V gene, CDR1 is LNHNV and CDR2 is YYDKDF (reference sequence). V was cut by 0 bases and J by 6 bases, with 9 bases left in between. As DNA, the CDR3 is TGTGCCACCAGCAGAGAGGGGGTGGTTCAGCCCCAGCATTTT. Encoded protein: CATSREGVVQPQHF.